This record looks at one T cell receptor (beta chain) sequence and its context. Authors' analysis steps: Amplified reference gene primers provided the basis for estimating nucleated cell counts. The protocol was immunoSEQ multiplex PCR, while the TCRdb copy is restricted to in-frame clones and leaves out a portion. V and J calls plus clone size are reproduced from that table; the DNA served to infer D and trimming. The table has approximately 130,000 clones, roughly four fifths seen once; the top ten hold over 15%. Participant reports of clinical history set cohort assignment. Recovery meant two consecutive negative NP/OP PCR tests, professional clearance, or resolved symptoms. The germline CDR1 and CDR2 sequences are SQVTM and ANQGSEA. V dropped 5 bases and J dropped 7 bases, with 23 bases sitting between them. There are 15 residues in the CDR3. This specimen belongs to a study of blood T cell repertoires in COVID-19.

This chain connects TRBV29-1 to TRBJ1-2, with TRBD1 as a possible D gene (6 bases). The TCR was taken from a man aged 25 to 40 who had recovered from COVID-19. Sequencing was performed on PBMCs or T cells enriched from blood (not recorded which). CDR3 nucleotides: TGCAGCGTTCGACAGGTCGGTACTTCCTTAAGTGGCTACACCTTC. This sequence encodes CSVRQVGTSLSGYTF. Looking up the rest from reference TRBV29-1 and TRBJ1-2 gives the full variable domain: SAVISQKPSRDICQRGTSLTIQCQVDSQVTMMFWYRQQPGQSLTLIATANQGSEATYESGFVIDKFPISRPNLTFSTLTVSNMSPEDSSIYLCSVRQVGTSLSGYTFGSGTRLTVV.